Described below is a single T cell receptor beta chain sequence and its context. The data derive from a study of blood T cell repertoires in COVID-19. Overall study: The United States, Italy and Spain were the sources of the acute and convalescent COVID-19 samples. T cells, B-cell-depleted T cells, or PBMCs supplied cDNA or gDNA.

The CDR3 loop spans 15 amino acids. The germline gives CDR1 KGHDR, CDR2 SFDVKD. The V gene lost 8 bases and the J gene lost 8 bases, with 21 bases spanning the gap. Source study methods: By means of reference gene primer amplification, nucleated cell counts were estimated. Assay: immunoSEQ multiplex PCR; the TCRdb copy retains only in-frame clones and omits some. V, J and clone size are taken as reported in that table, and D and trimming were inferred from the DNA itself. The sample carries 95,000 to 150,000 clones, about 82% recorded once. The chain recombines TRBV24-1 with TRBJ1-5, with D unresolved. Material: peripheral blood. The sequence came from a human donor in a cohort sampled during active COVID-19. The CDR3 nucleotides read TGTGCCACCACTAGAGCATGGGAGGCCCTAAAGCCCCAGCATTTT. Amino acids: CATTRAWEALKPQHF.